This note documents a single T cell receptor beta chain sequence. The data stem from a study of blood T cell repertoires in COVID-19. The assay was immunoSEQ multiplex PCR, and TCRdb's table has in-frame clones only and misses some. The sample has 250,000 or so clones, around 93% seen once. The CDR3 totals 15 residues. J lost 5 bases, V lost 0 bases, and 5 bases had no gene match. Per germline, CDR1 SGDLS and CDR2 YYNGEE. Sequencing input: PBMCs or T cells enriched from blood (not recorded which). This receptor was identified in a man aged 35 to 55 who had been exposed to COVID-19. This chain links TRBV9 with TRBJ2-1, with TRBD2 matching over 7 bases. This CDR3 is CASSVGGRGDNEQFF. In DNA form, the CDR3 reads TGTGCCAGCAGCGTAGGCGGGAGAGGGGACAATGAGCAGTTCTTC.